Listed here is a single T cell receptor (beta chain). TCRdb's table, derived via immunoSEQ multiplex PCR, lists solely in-frame clones and lacks some. The top ten clones hold over 3.5% of a sample with roughly 89,000 clones, roughly 93% of them seen once. These data are taken from a study of T cell changes during pregnancy in multiple sclerosis. The receptor comes from a female donor with multiple sclerosis, enrolled in a pregnancy study. Source: peripheral blood, taken in the first trimester of pregnancy.

The CDR3 DNA reads as TGTGCCAGCAGTAGGGCGGGAGTGTACAATGAGCAGTTCTTC. It is translated as CASSRAGVYNEQFF. This chain connects TRBV6-5 to TRBJ2-1; 7 bases fit TRBD2. Germline V gene sequence: CDR1 MNHEY, CDR2 SVGAGI. This CDR3 has 14 amino acids. V trimming: 5 bases; J trimming: 4 bases; junction bases outside the gene matches: 5.